The 3 T cell receptor beta chains given below trace back to one sample, sequenced in a study of a mutant IDH1 vaccine in newly diagnosed glioma. Time point given: week 35, safety follow-up. Every vaccination contained 300 ug of the mutant IDH1 20-mer peptide and was paired with topical imiquimod. Profiling relied on immunoSEQ multiplex PCR, and the TCRdb table lists in-frame clones only, not all of them. The sample includes some 48,000 clones, 76% of them seen just once. For these TCRs, the target antigens are not known. The specimen was PBMCs, collected from a glioma patient whose treatment included an IDH1 peptide vaccine. Receptors were obtained from a man aged 40-49 years with glioma.

V gene TRBV29-1 combines with J gene TRBJ2-1; TRBD2 aligns across 8 bases. Looked up from germline, CDR1 is SQVTM and CDR2 is ANQGSEA. CDR3 length: 14 residues. V was clipped by 5 bases and J by 4 bases; unmatched bases: 7. The CDR3 sequence: CSVHSGGVYNEQFF. DNA of the CDR3: TGCAGCGTTCATTCGGGAGGGGTATACAATGAGCAGTTCTTC.

This clone has just a few counts. V is TRBV5-1 and J is TRBJ2-6, with TRBD2 identical over 8 bases. Germline loops: CDR1 SGHRS, CDR2 YFSETQ. The ends lost 6 bases at V and 4 bases at J; junction bases unmatched: 12. The CDR3 loop spans 17 amino acids. The CDR3 protein is CASIPSGLGAGANVLTF. The CDR3 DNA reads TGCGCCAGCATCCCTAGCGGGTTGGGTGCAGGGGCCAACGTCCTGACTTTC.

The V and J genes are TRBV4-2 and TRBJ1-2, with 8 bases that match TRBD1. Germline values: CDR1 LGHNA, CDR2 YNFKEQ. The CDR3 spans 15 residues. The ends lost 2 bases at V and 5 bases at J; junction bases unmatched: 7. CDR3 sequence (DNA): TGTGCCAGCAGCCAAAAGTGGACAGGGTGGTATGGCTACACCTTC. Its translation is CASSQKWTGWYGYTF.